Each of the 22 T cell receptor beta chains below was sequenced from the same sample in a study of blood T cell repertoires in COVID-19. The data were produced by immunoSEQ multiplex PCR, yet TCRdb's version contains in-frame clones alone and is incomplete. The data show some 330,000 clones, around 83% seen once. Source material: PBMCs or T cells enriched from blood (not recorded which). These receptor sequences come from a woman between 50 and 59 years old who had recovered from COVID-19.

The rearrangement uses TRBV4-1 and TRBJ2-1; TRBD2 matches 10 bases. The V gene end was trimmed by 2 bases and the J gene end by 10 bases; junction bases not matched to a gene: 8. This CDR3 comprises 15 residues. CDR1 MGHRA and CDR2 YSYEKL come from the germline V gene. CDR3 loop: CASSQTSGESWEQFF. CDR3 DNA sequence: TGCGCCAGCAGCCAAACTAGCGGGGAGTCGTGGGAGCAGTTCTTC.

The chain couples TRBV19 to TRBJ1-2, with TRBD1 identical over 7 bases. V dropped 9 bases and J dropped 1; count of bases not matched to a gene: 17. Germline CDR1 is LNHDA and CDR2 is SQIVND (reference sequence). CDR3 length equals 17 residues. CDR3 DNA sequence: TGTGCCAGCCGAACCGAGAGACAGGGTCCCGATAACTATGGCTACACCTTC. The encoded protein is CASRTERQGPDNYGYTF.

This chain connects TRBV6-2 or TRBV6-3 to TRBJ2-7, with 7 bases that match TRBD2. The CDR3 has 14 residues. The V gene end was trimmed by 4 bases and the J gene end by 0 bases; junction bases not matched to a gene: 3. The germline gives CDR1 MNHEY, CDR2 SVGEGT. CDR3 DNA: TGTGCCAGCAGTTCTAGCGGACTCTCCTACGAGCAGTACTTC. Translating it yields CASSSSGLSYEQYF.

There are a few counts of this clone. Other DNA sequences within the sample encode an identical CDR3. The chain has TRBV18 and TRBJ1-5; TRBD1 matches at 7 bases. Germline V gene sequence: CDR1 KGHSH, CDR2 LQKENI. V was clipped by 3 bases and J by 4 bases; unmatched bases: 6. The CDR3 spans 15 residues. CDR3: CASSPRQGGNQPQHF. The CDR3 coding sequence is TGTGCCAGCTCACCTAGACAGGGTGGGAATCAGCCCCAGCATTTT.

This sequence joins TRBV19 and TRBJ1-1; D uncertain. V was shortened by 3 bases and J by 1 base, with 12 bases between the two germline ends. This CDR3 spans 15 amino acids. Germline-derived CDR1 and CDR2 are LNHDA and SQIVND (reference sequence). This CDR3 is CASSIAPTTNTEAFF. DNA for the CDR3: TGTGCCAGTAGTATCGCCCCGACAACGAACACTGAAGCTTTCTTT.

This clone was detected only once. The CDR3 reads CASSHKILAGEGEQYF. CDR3 bases: TGTGCCAGCAGCCACAAGATCCTAGCGGGAGAAGGCGAGCAGTACTTC. The rearrangement links TRBV9 to TRBJ2-7, with 10 nucleotides matching TRBD2. CDR1 SGDLS and CDR2 YYNGEE come from the germline V gene. J lost 6 bases, V lost 4 bases, and 13 bases had no gene match. The length of the CDR3 is 16 residues. Based on the CDR3 plus reference TRBV9 and TRBJ2-7, the full variable domain is DSGVTQTPKHLITATGQRVTLRCSPRSGDLSVYWYQQSLDQGLQFLIQYYNGEERAKGNILERFSAQQFPDLHSELNLSSLELGDSALYFCASSHKILAGEGEQYFGPGTRLTVT.

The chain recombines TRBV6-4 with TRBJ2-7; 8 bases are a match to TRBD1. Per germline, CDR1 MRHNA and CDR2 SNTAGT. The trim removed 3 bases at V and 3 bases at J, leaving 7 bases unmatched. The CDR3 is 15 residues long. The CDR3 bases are TGTGCCAGCAGTGAGCAGACAGGGGAGCTCTACGAGCAGTACTTC. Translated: CASSEQTGELYEQYF.

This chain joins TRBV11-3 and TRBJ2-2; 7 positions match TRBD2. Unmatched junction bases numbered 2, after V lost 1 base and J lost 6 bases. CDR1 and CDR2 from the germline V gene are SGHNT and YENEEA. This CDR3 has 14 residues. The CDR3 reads CASSLGRGSGELFF. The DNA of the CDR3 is TGTGCCAGCAGCTTAGGGCGGGGGTCCGGGGAGCTGTTTTTT.

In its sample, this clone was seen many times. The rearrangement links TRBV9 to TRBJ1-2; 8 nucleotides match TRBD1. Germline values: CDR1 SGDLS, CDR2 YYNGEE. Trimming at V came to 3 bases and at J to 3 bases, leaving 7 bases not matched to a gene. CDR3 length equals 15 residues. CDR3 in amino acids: CASSARGRGDYGYTF. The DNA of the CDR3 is TGTGCCAGCAGCGCCAGGGGGCGAGGGGACTATGGCTACACCTTC.

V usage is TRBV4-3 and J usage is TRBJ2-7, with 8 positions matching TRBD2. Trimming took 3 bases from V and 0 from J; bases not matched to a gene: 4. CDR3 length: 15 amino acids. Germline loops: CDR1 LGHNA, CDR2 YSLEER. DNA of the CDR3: TGCGCCAGCAGCCAGATAGCGGGGAGCTCCTACGAGCAGTACTTC. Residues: CASSQIAGSSYEQYF.

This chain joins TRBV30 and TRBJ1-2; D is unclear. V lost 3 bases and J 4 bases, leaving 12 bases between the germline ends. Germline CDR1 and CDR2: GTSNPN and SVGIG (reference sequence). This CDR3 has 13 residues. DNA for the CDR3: TGTGCCTGGAGCTCGTCTTCCCTCTATGGCTACACCTTC. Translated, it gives CAWSSSSLYGYTF.

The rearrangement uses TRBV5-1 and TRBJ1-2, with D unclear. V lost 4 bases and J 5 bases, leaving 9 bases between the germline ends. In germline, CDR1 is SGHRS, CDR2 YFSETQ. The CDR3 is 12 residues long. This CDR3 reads CASSPGEYGYTF. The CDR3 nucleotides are TGCGCCAGCAGCCCCGGGGAGTATGGCTACACCTTC.

The CDR3 bases are TGTGCCAGCAGCCCTCGCCCTCTCGGTCCGGGCACTGAAGCTTTCTTT. As protein: CASSPRPLGPGTEAFF. The chain combines TRBV9 with TRBJ1-1; no definite D call. V lost 4 bases, J lost 4 bases, and 20 bases lay in between. The CDR3 consists of 16 residues. Looked up from germline, CDR1 is SGDLS and CDR2 is YYNGEE.

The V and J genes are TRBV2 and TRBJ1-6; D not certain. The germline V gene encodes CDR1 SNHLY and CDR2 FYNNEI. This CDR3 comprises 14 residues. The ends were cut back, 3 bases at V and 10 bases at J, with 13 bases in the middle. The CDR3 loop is CASSEAGSRSPLHF. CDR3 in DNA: TGTGCCAGCAGTGAGGCGGGCTCCCGGTCACCCCTCCACTTT.

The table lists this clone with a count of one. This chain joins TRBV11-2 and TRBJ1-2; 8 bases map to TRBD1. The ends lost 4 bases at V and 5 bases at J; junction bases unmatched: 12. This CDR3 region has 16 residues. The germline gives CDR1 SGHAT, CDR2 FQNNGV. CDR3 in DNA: TGTGCCAGCAGCTCATCCGACAGGGGTCGTCGGTATGGCTACACCTTC. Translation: CASSSSDRGRRYGYTF.

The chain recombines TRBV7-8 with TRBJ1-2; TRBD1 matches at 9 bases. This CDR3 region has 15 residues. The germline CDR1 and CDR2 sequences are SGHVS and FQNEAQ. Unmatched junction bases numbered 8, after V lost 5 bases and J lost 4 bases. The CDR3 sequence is CASSPPGQGLYGYTF. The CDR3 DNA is TGTGCCAGCAGCCCCCCGGGACAGGGTCTCTATGGCTACACCTTC.

CDR3 sequence (DNA): TGTGCCAGCAGTTCCATAGATGGACTAGGGACCACTAGCACAGATACGCAGTATTTT. Encoded protein: CASSSIDGLGTTSTDTQYF. This chain uses TRBV27 with TRBJ2-3; 7 bases agree with TRBD2. With 4 bases clipped from V and 0 bases from J, the junction kept 16 bases outside the gene matches. Germline values: CDR1 MNHEY, CDR2 SMNVEV (reference sequence). The CDR3 sequence is 19 residues long.

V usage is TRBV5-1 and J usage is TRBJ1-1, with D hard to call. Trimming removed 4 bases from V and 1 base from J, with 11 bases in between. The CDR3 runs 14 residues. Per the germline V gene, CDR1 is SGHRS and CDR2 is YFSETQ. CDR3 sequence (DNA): TGCGCCAGCAGCCCCGGGATTCAGAACACTGAAGCTTTCTTT. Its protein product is CASSPGIQNTEAFF.

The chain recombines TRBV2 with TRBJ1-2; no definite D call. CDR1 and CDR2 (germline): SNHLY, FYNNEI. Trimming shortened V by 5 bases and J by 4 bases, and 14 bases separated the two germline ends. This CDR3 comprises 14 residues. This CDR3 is CASSPPTALYGYTF. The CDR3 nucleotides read TGTGCCAGCAGTCCCCCCACAGCCCTCTATGGCTACACCTTC.

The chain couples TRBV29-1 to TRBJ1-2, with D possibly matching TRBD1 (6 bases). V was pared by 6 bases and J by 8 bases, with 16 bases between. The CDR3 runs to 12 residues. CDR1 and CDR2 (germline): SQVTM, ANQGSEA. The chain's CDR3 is CSVLQGSVGYTF. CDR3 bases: TGCAGCGTGCTACAGGGTTCTGTCGGCTACACCTTC.

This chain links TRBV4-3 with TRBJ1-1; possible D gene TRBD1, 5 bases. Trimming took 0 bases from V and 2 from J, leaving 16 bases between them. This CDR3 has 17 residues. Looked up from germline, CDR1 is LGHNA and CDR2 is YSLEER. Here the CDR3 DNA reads TGCGCCAGCAGCCAAGATTCCCCCGGGGGGTTCAACACTGAAGCTTTCTTT. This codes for CASSQDSPGGFNTEAFF.

The CDR3 loop is CASKGQGISDTQYF. The CDR3 DNA reads as TGTGCCAGCAAGGGACAGGGGATTTCCGATACGCAGTATTTT. The V gene is TRBV5-8, the J gene TRBJ2-3, with 10 positions matching TRBD1. This CDR3 has 14 amino acids. Germline lookup yields CDR1 SGHTS and CDR2 YDEGEE. V was pared by 6 bases and J by 6 bases, with 7 bases of the junction left unmatched.